This TCR beta chain was sequenced for a study of cytomegalovirus exposure and HLA in healthy donors. Study-wide background: Samples from HLA-typed donors yielded approximately 80 million unique TCRs in an early data release.

CDR1 and CDR2 (germline): LNHDA, SQIVND (reference sequence). This CDR3 contains 17 residues. Trimming pared 3 bases from V and 0 bases from J, leaving 12 bases between. There were likely unrecorded immune exposures, though donors were nominally healthy when sampled. Comment on this clone: Its antigen is not known.

Overall study findings and caveats: What a later analysis reportedly showed was that an Asian-associated ancestry cluster had fewer N-insertions than the roughly 700-donor mean. TCR beta sequences reportedly predicted the HLA-A and HLA-B alleles of most subjects accurately.

Primers included in the PCR were 60 Vbeta and 13 Jbeta primers. Assay used: immunoSEQ multiplex PCR; TCRdb lists only in-frame clones, some missing. The table lists about 82,000 clones, 85% to 90% of them singletons. V and J are TRBV19 and TRBJ2-6; D uncertain. The clonotype was recovered from a young man in good health and CMV-seronegative. The sequenced sample was PBMCs. CDR3 DNA sequence: TGTGCCAGTAGTATTACGGGTATTAGCTCTGGGGCCAACGTCCTGACTTTC. It translates to CASSITGISSGANVLTF. Full variable domain (remainder filled in from reference TRBV19 and TRBJ2-6): DGGITQSPKYLFRKEGQNVTLSCEQNLNHDAMYWYRQDPGQGLRLIYYSQIVNDFQKGDIAEGYSVSREKKESFPLTVTSAQKNPTAFYLCASSITGISSGANVLTFGAGSRLTVL.